This record concerns one T cell receptor beta chain sequence. Using RNA template, CDR3s of TCR alpha and beta were amplified with iRepertoire arm-PCR. For one-step reverse transcription and amplification, 100-400 ng of tissue mRNA or PBMC total RNA was used. TCRdb fed the multiplex PCR reads into MiXCR, producing one record per CDR3 protein. The repertoire holds approximately 400,000 distinct CDR3 sequences, with about two fifths as singletons. This entry comes from a study of glioma-infiltrating T cells. Losses at the gene ends were 5 bases for V and 7 bases for J; bases not matched to a gene: 13. This CDR3 is 15 amino acids long. Germline V gene sequence: CDR1 KGHSH, CDR2 LQKENI.

The specimen sequenced was glioma tissue, nonneoplastic brain tissue, or PBMCs (not recorded which). This clonotype was sampled from a human donor with low-grade glioma or glioblastoma, undergoing nonglioma brain surgery, or in good health (not recorded which). The chain recombines TRBV18 with TRBJ2-7; 8 bases align to TRBD1. For the CDR3, the DNA is TGTGCCAGCTCAAAAGAAAGGACAGGGCGAAGGGAGCAGTACTTC. As protein: CASSKERTGRREQYF.